This T cell receptor beta chain was retrieved from a study of cytomegalovirus exposure and HLA in healthy donors (dated by TCRdb to about 2017). Context from the whole study: An earlier analysis of a few hundred of the donors reported around 280 Gb of sequence data and approximately 120 million unique TCR beta sequences obtained from about 200 million T cells. An early release that covered several hundred HLA-typed donors contained about 290 gigabases of sequencing data and tens of millions of unique TCR sequences. Of the 300 to 500 genotyped donors, more than 75% were placed in the genetic ancestry cluster associated with self-reported Caucasian donors. The study aimed to test whether signatures of past pathogen exposure could be identified by cataloging public T cell receptors. Using immunosequencing, the study profiled T cell repertoires from 666 subjects and related those repertoires to cytomegalovirus serostatus. Along with the roughly 700-subject first cohort, a separate validation cohort of around 110 different subjects was used. To predict cytomegalovirus infection status, the study combined high-throughput TCR immunosequencing, statistical association of individual TCRs with disease status, and machine learning. A later analysis re-examined previously published TCR beta repertoires from over 500 donors and added high-resolution HLA genotyping to investigate patterns of TCR occurrence. The later analysis used no new phenotypic data to find candidate immune exposures, relying instead on TCR beta sequences and their occurrence across donors. In an earlier analysis of 500 to 650 of the donors, high-throughput TCR beta sequencing was used to judge whether each TCR beta V gene segment behaved as functional or pseudogenic. Donor age, sex, ethnicity and CMV serostatus were compiled alongside the repertoire data. A later genetic analysis used genome-wide SNP genotypes for about 65% of the 666 donors, treating that subset as a discovery cohort. Every discovery cohort repertoire had been produced on one sequencing platform. Class I and class II HLA loci were covered by the typing at four-digit resolution. Typing coverage differed by locus: A, B, C, DRB1 and DQB1 were typed in roughly 620-640 donors, DQA1 in 522, DPA1 in some 600, and DPB1 in just under 480. Roughly five DR-DQ haplotypes were handled as single units for association and clustering because linkage in the cohort was strong. Across around 400 genotyped donors of the cohort, an average of roughly 250,000 unique TCR beta nucleotide sequences per donor were sequenced, and around 19% of those sequences were non-productive. Here is what the overall study found, with its caveats: When HLA alleles, especially DR and DQ, strongly co-occurred, TCR associations were difficult to assign to individual alleles. In an earlier analysis of more than 500 of the donors, most TCR beta V segments appeared in productive rearrangements about 87% or about 30% of the time, broadly matching IMGT annotations. Roughly uniform sequencing depth across donors was assumed in presence/absence analyses, although this assumption may not hold. Only TCR beta chains were sequenced in this cohort, and the absence of alpha or paired-chain data limited detectable features. The earlier analysis of approximately 590 of the donors excluded around 17 rarely observed V segments, including chromosome 9 orphons, because counts were too low. In a later genetic analysis, fewer N-insertions in productive TCRs were reported among donors in an Asian-associated ancestry cluster than the roughly 670-donor mean. The classifier was reported to diagnose cytomegalovirus status with high specificity and sensitivity in both the original cohort and the validation cohort. Several of the top co-occurrence clusters appeared to be linked to parvovirus B19, influenza, CMV and Epstein-Barr virus, according to a later analysis. A cluster of highly shared sequence variants was judged likely to be a technical artifact of the sequencing pipeline. V-gene and J-gene trimming of TCR beta chains was associated with a missense DCLRE1C variant in a later genetic analysis, and the association was replicated in an independent cohort. Some IMGT-functional V segments, including TRBV6-2 and TRBV6-3, could not be told apart with the 87-base-pair reads, so those segments were excluded. A total of fewer than 200 TCR beta chains were listed by the study as associated with cytomegalovirus. CMV serostatus was the only immune exposure information available for the cohort. A few of the identified cytomegalovirus-associated TCR beta chains were confirmed in vitro to be specific for cytomegalovirus antigens. A further reported finding was that TCR beta sequences accurately predicted the HLA-A and HLA-B alleles for most subjects in the first cohort. The authors suggested that the approach could potentially be extended to other disease states and immunological phenotypes. A later analysis associated 15,000 to 20,000 TCR beta sequences with specific HLA alleles at a false discovery rate of 0.05. Correlated functional status among segregating V segments might reflect linkage disequilibrium, but an unknown experimental factor could not be ruled out. Because some donors lacked HLA typing at each locus, the association tests relied only on the typed subset. Most CMV-associated TCR beta chains appeared to be HLA-restricted in a later analysis, and the HLA associations seemed to be driven largely by CMV exposure. Across donors, most TCR sequences were observed very rarely, whereas some public TCRs were present in many individuals. In a later analysis, the rate of TCR association differed among HLA loci, with DRB1 alleles having the most associated TCRs and HLA-C alleles having the fewest. In a later analysis, HLA-associated TCR beta chains were found to be more clonally expanded and to have lower generation probabilities than equally common non-associated chains.

The cohort comprised several hundred healthy bone marrow donors. All cohort members were sampled while nominally healthy, although unrecorded immune exposures were likely present. The donor was CMV seropositive and belonged to the group of about 290 seropositive cohort members. Each donor provided a peripheral blood sample, and peripheral blood mononuclear cells were used for TCR beta sequencing. Genomic DNA was extracted from the blood cell samples with the Qiagen DNeasy Blood Extraction Kit. The CDR3 starts with the cysteine, ends with the phenylalanine, and has 15 residues. Just the 45-base CDR3 DNA is kept, in frame starting at base 1. As encoded in the germline V gene, CDR1 is SQVTM while CDR2 is ANQGSEA. The germline V end is reduced by 4 bases and the J end by 1 base; junction bases left unmatched: 3. Library preparation employed the immunoSEQ multiplex PCR assay. For the multiplex PCR, a mixture combining 60 forward primers for TCR Vbeta segments and 13 reverse primers for TCR Jbeta segments was used. A multiplex PCR assay on genomic DNA amplified the CDR3 region of rearranged TCR beta genes. On the Illumina HiSeq System, the amplified TCR beta libraries were sequenced as 87-base-pair reads. The study's processing was this. A later analysis counted about 80 million unique TCR beta chains across the 640 or so repertoires, and approximately 11 million of these chains were shared by at least two donors. Raw reads were error-corrected and collapsed into unique sequences by a nearest-neighbor algorithm in which closely related sequences were merged to remove PCR and sequencing errors. Alignment of CDR3 sequences to IMGT reference sequences was used to assign V, D and J gene segments. For a sequence to be retained, a match of at least six nucleotides to both a V gene segment and a J gene segment was required. Rearrangements were called productive when the CDR3 lacked stop codons and stayed in frame with V and J; all others were non-productive. CDR3 was defined by IMGT convention, running from the second conserved V-encoded cysteine to the conserved J-encoded phenylalanine. Sequences without an unambiguous match to a single V gene segment were excluded from the earlier analysis of 450 to 750 of the donors. In an earlier analysis of 587 of the donors, a V segment was called functional when productive rearrangements were above 56.7%, and segregating when the standard deviation between donors exceeded 5%. To diagnose cytomegalovirus status from the catalog of TCR beta chain sequences, a statistical classification framework was built. In a later analysis, TCR nucleotide sequences were compared against IMGT/GENE-DB human TR gene sequences so that V and J genes could be assigned. A later analysis assigned CDR3 sequences and most-parsimonious VDJ recombination scenarios with the TCRdist pipeline. In a later analysis, each TCR beta chain was defined by its CDR3 amino acid sequence together with its V-gene family, and reads lacking a unique V-gene family were excluded. In a later analysis, nearly 600 highly shared, low-generation-probability nucleotide sequences were removed to address suspected cross-contamination and a sequencing artifact. For each public chain, a later analysis derived a clonal expansion index from normalized ranks of inferred template counts within each repertoire. In a later analysis, generation probabilities were computed with a VDJ recombination model fitted to out-of-frame rearrangements, and the resulting probabilities were checked against IGoR. In a later analysis, TCR-TCR, TCR-HLA and TCR-CMV co-occurrence was scored with hypergeometric tests, and a repertoire-size bias correction was applied to TCR pairs. To estimate false discovery rates, a later analysis permuted the HLA or CMV assignments 20 times. In a later analysis, co-occurring TCRs were grouped using DBSCAN, with TCRdist sequence similarity added in when clustering inside HLA-allele-positive subsets. Repertoires with fewer than 30,000 or more than 120,000 public chains, plus five repertoires with anomalous nucleotide sharing, were excluded from co-occurrence clustering. TCRdb took over this immuneACCESS table, retaining in-frame rearrangements with V and J assigned. Such tables are incomplete; in checked studies, under half of the missing clones stem from an unresolved V gene, and the remainder is unexplained. For V, J and clone size, that table is used; D and trimming come from the DNA. This sample has around 79,000 clones in its table, and around 70% of those were observed once. The ten largest account for more than 15% of the sample.

In the case of this clone: Its antigen is unknown. No much larger clone exists at a distance of one base, and base qualities are not known.

The sequencing sample was made of PBMCs. This receptor was obtained from a woman aged 40 to 49 in good health and CMV-seropositive. The chain joins TRBV29-1 to TRBJ2-7, with 14 middle bases fitting TRBD2. The CDR3 region has the sequence CSVAGTSGRSYEQYF. DNA sequence: TGCAGCGTTGCCGGGACTAGCGGGAGATCCTACGAGCAGTACTTC.